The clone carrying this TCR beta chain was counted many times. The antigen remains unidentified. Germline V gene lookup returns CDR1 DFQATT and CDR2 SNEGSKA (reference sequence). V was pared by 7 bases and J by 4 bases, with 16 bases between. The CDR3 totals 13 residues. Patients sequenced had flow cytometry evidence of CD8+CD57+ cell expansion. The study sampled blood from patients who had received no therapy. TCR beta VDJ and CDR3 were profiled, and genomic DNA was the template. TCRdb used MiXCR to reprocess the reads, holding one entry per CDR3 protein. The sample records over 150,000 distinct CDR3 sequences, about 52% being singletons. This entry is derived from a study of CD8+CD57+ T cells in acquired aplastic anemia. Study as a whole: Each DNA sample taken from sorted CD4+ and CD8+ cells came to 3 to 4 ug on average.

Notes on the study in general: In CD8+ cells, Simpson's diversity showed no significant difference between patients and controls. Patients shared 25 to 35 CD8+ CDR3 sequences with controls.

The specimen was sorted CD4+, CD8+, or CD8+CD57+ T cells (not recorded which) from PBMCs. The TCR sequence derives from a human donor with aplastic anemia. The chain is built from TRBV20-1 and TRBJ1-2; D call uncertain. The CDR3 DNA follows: TGCAGTGATCAACCACAAGACTTCTATGGCTACACCTTC. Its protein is CSDQPQDFYGYTF.